What follows is one T cell receptor beta chain and its context. These data come from a study of OX40 agonist ivuxolimab in advanced cancers. Deletions cut 2 bases from V and 5 bases from J, with 12 bases between. CDR1 and CDR2 from the germline V gene are ENHRY and SYGVKD. This CDR3 is 14 amino acids long. Repertoires were generated with immunoSEQ multiplex PCR, while TCRdb's copy carries only in-frame clones and drops some. The sample has under 75,000 clones, 80% to 95% seen once. The sample consisted of CD4+ or CD8+ T cells sorted from blood, taken in a trial of the OX40 agonist ivuxolimab. The V gene is TRBV10-3, the J gene TRBJ2-5; D possibly matches TRBD1 or TRBD2 (5 bases each). This receptor was obtained from an adult with an advanced solid tumor such as melanoma, head and neck, liver or kidney cancer. In DNA form, the CDR3 reads TGTGCCATCAGTGAGGGGACCTTCCAGGAGACCCAGTACTTC. This gives the protein CAISEGTFQETQYF.